Following are 8 T cell receptor beta chains from one sample sequenced in a study of blood T cell repertoires in COVID-19. The protocol was immunoSEQ multiplex PCR, while the TCRdb copy is restricted to in-frame clones and leaves out a portion. Of fewer than 110,000 clones in the sample, around 90% were seen once. Sequencing was done on a sample of peripheral blood. Receptor source: a young woman with acute or convalescent COVID-19.

Note on this clone: Additional DNA sequences in this sample encode the identical CDR3. This chain joins TRBV2 and TRBJ1-1; TRBD1 matches 7 bases. Germline assignment: CDR1 SNHLY and CDR2 FYNNEI. J gave up 1 base and V 6 bases, and 8 bases lay outside the gene matches. The CDR3 runs to 15 residues. The chain's CDR3 is CASSRDTGENTEAFF. Written as DNA, the CDR3 is TGTGCCAGCAGCCGGGATACAGGGGAGAACACTGAAGCTTTCTTT.

This chain links TRBV19 with TRBJ2-7, with 7 nucleotides matching TRBD1. This CDR3 is built from 15 residues. Losses at the gene ends were 3 bases for V and 0 bases for J; bases not matched to a gene: 5. Germline V lookup: CDR1 LNHDA, CDR2 SQIVND (reference sequence). The CDR3 is CASSIRQGSSYEQYF. DNA for the CDR3: TGTGCCAGTAGTATCCGACAGGGAAGCTCCTACGAGCAGTACTTC. The full variable domain, its missing parts supplied by reference TRBV19 and TRBJ2-7, is DGGITQSPKYLFRKEGQNVTLSCEQNLNHDAMYWYRQDPGQGLRLIYYSQIVNDFQKGDIAEGYSVSREKKESFPLTVTSAQKNPTAFYLCASSIRQGSSYEQYFGPGTRLTVT.

The sample holds one count of this clone. This chain links TRBV5-4 with TRBJ2-5; 7 bases agree with TRBD1. CDR1 and CDR2 from the germline V gene are SGHNT and YYREEE (reference sequence). V lost 4 bases to trimming and J lost 4 bases; unmatched junction nucleotides: 7. CDR3 length: 14 residues. The CDR3 nucleotides read TGTGCCAGCAGCCTCGTGGACAGGTCAGAGACCCAGTACTTC. This gives the protein CASSLVDRSETQYF.

In DNA, the CDR3 is TGTGCCAGCAGCTTTTCCGGGACAGGGAGCTCTGGAAACACCATATATTTT. This gives the protein CASSFSGTGSSGNTIYF. This chain connects TRBV7-2 to TRBJ1-3; 9 bases line up with TRBD1. Germline CDR1 and CDR2: SGHTA and FQGNSA. The CDR3 has 17 residues. V shed 3 bases, J shed 0 bases, and the junction held 6 bases outside the gene matches.

The count of this clone is one. The chain links TRBV4-3 to TRBJ1-6, with D perhaps TRBD1 (6 bases). This CDR3 spans 16 amino acids. The V end was cut by 0 bases, the J end by 4 bases, with 10 bases between. Germline CDR1 is LGHNA and CDR2 is YSLEER. As DNA, the CDR3 is TGCGCCAGCAGCCAAGATGGCAGGGGTTATAATTCACCCCTCCACTTT. Amino acid sequence: CASSQDGRGYNSPLHF.

The V and J genes are TRBV4-2 and TRBJ2-3; 9 positions agree with TRBD2. CDR3 size: 16 residues. The J segment lost 6 bases and the V segment lost 0 bases, leaving 7 bases of the junction unmatched. CDR1 LGHNA and CDR2 YNFKEQ come from the germline V gene. This chain's CDR3 is CASSQDLAGARDTQYF. The CDR3 region has the DNA TGTGCCAGCAGCCAAGATTTAGCGGGGGCGCGCGATACGCAGTATTTT.

This rearrangement joins TRBV6-1 to TRBJ1-6; the D gene is possibly TRBD1 (5 bases). Germline V lookup: CDR1 MNHNS, CDR2 SASEGT. This CDR3 contains 16 residues. Trimming took 4 bases from V and 3 from J, leaving 13 bases between them. CDR3 amino acids: CASSGPRGGYNSPLHF. CDR3 nucleotides: TGTGCCAGCAGTGGACCAAGGGGTGGCTATAATTCACCCCTCCACTTT.

This chain links TRBV4-2 with TRBJ2-1, with TRBD2 identical over 7 bases. V shed 4 bases and J 7 bases; nucleotides not matched to a gene: 7. The CDR3 loop spans 14 amino acids. From germline, CDR1 is LGHNA and CDR2 YNFKEQ. The CDR3 DNA follows: TGTGCCAGCAGCCCAGTGGGGGGGGAGAATGAGCAGTTCTTC. Its translation is CASSPVGGENEQFF.